This T cell receptor (beta chain) is from a study of long-term antiretroviral therapy in people with HIV. Study results and limitations: Before ART, certain clones expanded, and these dominated the repertoire at all time points. Controls exceeded HIV repertoires in CDR3 length range.

Assay version v3.0 of immunoSEQ was used, and it was run at survey level. Assay used: immunoSEQ multiplex PCR; TCRdb lists only in-frame clones, some missing. The sample includes approximately 32,000 clones, 83% seen only once; the top ten take 7.9%. As concerns this clone: Its antigen is as yet unknown.

The CDR3 is 13 residues long. Germline CDR1 is SGHTA and CDR2 is FQGTGA. Trimming stripped 2 bases from V and 3 bases from J, with 7 bases between. In the United States, treatment was given to all participants with HIV. Specimen: unsorted PBMCs, collected 0.4 years before starting antiretroviral therapy. This receptor was obtained from a man aged 18 to 30 with HIV. This sequence joins TRBV7-3 and TRBJ2-5, with D maybe TRBD1 (5 bases). CDR3 sequence (DNA): TGTGCCAGCAGCTTAGGGGCCGAAGAGACCCAGTACTTC. Residues: CASSLGAEETQYF.